The clone carrying this T cell receptor beta chain showed up just a few times. Its specificity is unknown. This CDR3 has 14 amino acids. V was cut by 4 bases and J by 2 bases, with 12 bases left in between. Germline loops: CDR1 SGHRS, CDR2 YFSETQ. The entry originates in a study of T-cell memory formation after mild COVID-19. TCRdb passed the 5' RACE reads through MiXCR, listing each CDR3 protein once. The data hold some 260,000 distinct CDR3 sequences, with about a sixth observed a single time. Study results and caveats: Largely, contracting CD4+ clones fell within CM and EM, and contracting CD8+ clones within EMRA.

The sample consisted of PBMCs or a T cell subset sorted from them (not recorded which). V is TRBV5-1 and J is TRBJ1-1; weak D call: TRBD1 (5 bases). This TCR derives from a man between 18 and 35 years old who had mild COVID-19 (a few samples of this study predate the infection). Cell type and time point are not known. The CDR3 protein is CASSPGDGNTEAFF. The CDR3 nucleotides are TGCGCCAGCAGCCCGGGGGACGGTAACACTGAAGCTTTCTTT. The whole variable domain, filled in from reference TRBV5-1 and TRBJ1-1, reads KAGVTQTPRYLIKTRGQQVTLSCSPISGHRSVSWYQQTPGQGLQFLFEYFSETQRNKGNFPGRFSGRQFSNSRSEMNVSTLELGDSALYLCASSPGDGNTEAFFGQGTRLTVV.